This T cell receptor beta chain was sequenced in a study of blood T cell repertoires in COVID-19. On the study more broadly: From T cells, B-cell-depleted T cells, or PBMCs came the material, which was cDNA or gDNA.

Data came from immunoSEQ multiplex PCR; TCRdb stores just in-frame clones and leaves some out. The top ten clones hold over 3% of a sample with 200,000 or so clones, around 91% of them seen once. CDR1 and CDR2 (germline): SNHLY, FYNNEI. This CDR3 is 12 amino acids long. V was cut by 5 bases and J by 6 bases, with 11 bases left in between. Living in 24 US areas, the participants were between about 18 and 95 years of age. The TCR originated in a woman between 18 and 29 years old in a cohort exposed to, infected with or recovered from COVID-19 (not recorded which). The sequencing input was PBMCs or T cells enriched from blood (not recorded which). V gene TRBV2 combines with J gene TRBJ2-7; D might be TRBD1 (6 bases). As DNA, the CDR3 is TGTGCCAGCAGTTCACAGGGACGCGAGCAGTACTTC. This codes for CASSSQGREQYF. The full variable domain, rest sourced from reference TRBV2 and TRBJ2-7, is EPEVTQTPSHQVTQMGQEVILRCVPISNHLYFYWYRQILGQKVEFLVSFYNNEISEKSEIFDDQFSVERPDGSNFTLKIRSTKLEDSAMYFCASSSQGREQYFGPGTRLTVT.